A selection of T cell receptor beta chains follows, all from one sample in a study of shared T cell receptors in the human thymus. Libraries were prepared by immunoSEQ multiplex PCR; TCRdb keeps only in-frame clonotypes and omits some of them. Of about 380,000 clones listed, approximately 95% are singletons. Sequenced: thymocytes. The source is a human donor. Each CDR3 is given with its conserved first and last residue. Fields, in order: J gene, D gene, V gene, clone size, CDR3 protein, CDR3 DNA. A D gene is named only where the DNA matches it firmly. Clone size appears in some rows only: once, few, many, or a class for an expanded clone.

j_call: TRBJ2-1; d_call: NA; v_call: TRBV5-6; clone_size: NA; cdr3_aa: CASSRGRAEQFF; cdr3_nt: TGTGCCAGCAGCCGCGGCCGGGCTGAGCAGTTCTTC
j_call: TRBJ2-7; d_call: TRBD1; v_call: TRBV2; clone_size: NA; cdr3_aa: CASELWVRDRTYEQYF; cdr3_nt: TGTGCCAGCGAGTTATGGGTGAGGGACAGAACCTACGAGCAGTACTTC
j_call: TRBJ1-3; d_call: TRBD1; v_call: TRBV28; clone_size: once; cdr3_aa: CATRTGYGNTIYF; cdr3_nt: TGTGCCACACGGACAGGGTACGGAAACACCATATATTTT
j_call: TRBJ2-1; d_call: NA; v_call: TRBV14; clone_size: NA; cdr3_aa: CASSLAGWGNEQFF; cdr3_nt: TGTGCCAGCAGCCTGGCAGGGTGGGGCAATGAGCAGTTCTTC
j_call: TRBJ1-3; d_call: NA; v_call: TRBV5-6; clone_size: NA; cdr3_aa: CASSLSRGSSGNTIYF; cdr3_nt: TGTGCCAGCAGCTTGTCGAGGGGTAGCTCTGGAAACACCATATATTTT
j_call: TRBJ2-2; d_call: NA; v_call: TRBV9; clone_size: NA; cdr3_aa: CASSVEGLANTGELFF; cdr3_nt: TGTGCCAGCAGCGTAGAGGGTCTGGCGAACACCGGGGAGCTGTTTTTT
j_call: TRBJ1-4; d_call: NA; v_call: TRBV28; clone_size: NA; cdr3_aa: CASSFLLGETNEKLFF; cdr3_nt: TGTGCCAGCAGTTTCCTCCTCGGAGAAACTAATGAAAAACTGTTTTTT
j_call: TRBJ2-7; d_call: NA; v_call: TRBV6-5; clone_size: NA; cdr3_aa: CASRGPRGSYEQYF; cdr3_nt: TGTGCCAGCAGAGGGCCTCGGGGCTCCTACGAGCAGTACTTC
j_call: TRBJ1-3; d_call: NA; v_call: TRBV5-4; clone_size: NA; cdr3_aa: CASSPWPGSGNTIYF; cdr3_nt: TGTGCCAGCAGCCCCTGGCCGGGCTCTGGAAACACCATATATTTT
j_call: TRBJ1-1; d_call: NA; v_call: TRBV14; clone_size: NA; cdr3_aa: CASSYSGNTEAFF; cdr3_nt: TGTGCCAGCAGTTACAGTGGAAACACTGAAGCTTTCTTT
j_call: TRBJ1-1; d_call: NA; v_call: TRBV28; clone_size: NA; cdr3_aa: CASSWTVMNTEAFF; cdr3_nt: TGTGCCAGCAGTTGGACAGTCATGAACACTGAAGCTTTCTTT
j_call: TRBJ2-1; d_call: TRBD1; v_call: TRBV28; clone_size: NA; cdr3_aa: CASGQGDNEQFF; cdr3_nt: TGTGCCAGCGGACAGGGTGACAATGAGCAGTTCTTC
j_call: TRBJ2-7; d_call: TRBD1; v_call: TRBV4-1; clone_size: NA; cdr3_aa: CASSPRDSDYEQYF; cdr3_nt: TGCGCCAGCAGCCCCCGGGACAGCGACTACGAGCAGTACTTC
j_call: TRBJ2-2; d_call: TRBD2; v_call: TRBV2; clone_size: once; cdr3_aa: CASSDGGLAGYGGELFF; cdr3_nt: TGTGCCAGCAGTGACGGGGGACTAGCGGGATATGGCGGGGAGCTGTTTTTT
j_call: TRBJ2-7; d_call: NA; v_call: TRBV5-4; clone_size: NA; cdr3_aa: CASRTLIGGDHEQYF; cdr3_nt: TGTGCCAGCAGGACCCTGATCGGAGGGGATCACGAGCAGTACTTC
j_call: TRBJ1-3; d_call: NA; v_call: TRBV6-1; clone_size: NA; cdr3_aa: CASSEAKTTGPGNTIYF; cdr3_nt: TGTGCCAGCAGTGAAGCCAAGACAACAGGGCCGGGAAACACCATATATTTT
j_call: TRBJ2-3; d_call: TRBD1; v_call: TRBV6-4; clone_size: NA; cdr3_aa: CASSDSGSGGPPDPTDTQYF; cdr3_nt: TGTGCCAGCAGTGACTCGGGGTCAGGGGGCCCGCCAGACCCCACAGATACGCAGTATTTT
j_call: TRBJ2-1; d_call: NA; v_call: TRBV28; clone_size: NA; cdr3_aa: CASSLSRELFGQFF; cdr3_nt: TGTGCCAGCAGTTTATCCAGGGAGCTCTTTGGGCAGTTCTTC
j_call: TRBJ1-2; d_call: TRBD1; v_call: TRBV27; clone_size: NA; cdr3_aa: CASSFKEGDSTKLYGYTF; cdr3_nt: TGTGCCAGCAGTTTTAAAGAGGGGGACAGCACTAAACTATATGGCTACACCTTC
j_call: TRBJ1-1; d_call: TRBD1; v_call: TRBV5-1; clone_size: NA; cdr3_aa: CASSPKTGELNTEAFF; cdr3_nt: TGCGCCAGCAGCCCAAAGACAGGGGAATTAAACACTGAAGCTTTCTTT
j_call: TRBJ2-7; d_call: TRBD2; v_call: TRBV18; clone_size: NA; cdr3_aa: CASSHRTSSYEQYF; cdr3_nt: TGTGCCAGCTCCCATAGGACTAGCTCCTACGAGCAGTACTTC
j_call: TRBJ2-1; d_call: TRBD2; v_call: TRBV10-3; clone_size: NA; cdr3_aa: CAISESLSLAGGPSSRYNEQFF; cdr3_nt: TGTGCCATCAGTGAGTCGCTTTCTCTGGCGGGAGGGCCTAGCTCCCGGTACAATGAGCAGTTCTTC
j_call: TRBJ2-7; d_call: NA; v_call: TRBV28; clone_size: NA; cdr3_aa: CASSGYSYEQYF; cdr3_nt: TGTGCCAGTAGCGGTTATTCCTACGAGCAGTACTTC
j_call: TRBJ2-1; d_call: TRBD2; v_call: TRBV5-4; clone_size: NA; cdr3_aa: CASGTGTRGRNEQFF; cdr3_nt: TGTGCCAGCGGAACCGGGACTAGGGGAAGAAATGAGCAGTTCTTC
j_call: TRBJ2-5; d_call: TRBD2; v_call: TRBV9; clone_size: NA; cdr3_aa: CASSVGPQREVQETQYF; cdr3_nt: TGTGCCAGCAGCGTAGGGCCCCAGCGGGAGGTCCAAGAGACCCAGTACTTC
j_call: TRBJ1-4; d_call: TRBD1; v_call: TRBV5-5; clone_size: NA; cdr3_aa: CASSFDRDREGEKLFF; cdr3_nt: TGTGCCAGCAGCTTTGACCGGGACAGGGAAGGTGAAAAACTGTTTTTT
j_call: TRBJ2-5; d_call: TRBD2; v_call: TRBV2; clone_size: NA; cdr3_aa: CASSEFPAGTQETQYF; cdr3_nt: TGTGCCAGCAGTGAGTTCCCAGCGGGAACTCAAGAGACCCAGTACTTC
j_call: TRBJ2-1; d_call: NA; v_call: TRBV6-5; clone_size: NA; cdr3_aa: CASRGDSYNEQFF; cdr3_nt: TGTGCCAGCAGAGGGGACTCCTACAATGAGCAGTTCTTC
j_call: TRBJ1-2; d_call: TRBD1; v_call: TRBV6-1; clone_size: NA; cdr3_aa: CASNPRDSVNYGYTF; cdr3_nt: TGTGCCAGCAATCCCCGGGACAGCGTTAACTATGGCTACACCTTC
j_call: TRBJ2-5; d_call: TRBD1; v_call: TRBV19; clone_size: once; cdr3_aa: CASSITPGTGPETQYF; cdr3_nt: TGTGCCAGTAGTATAACCCCCGGGACAGGGCCGGAGACCCAGTACTTC
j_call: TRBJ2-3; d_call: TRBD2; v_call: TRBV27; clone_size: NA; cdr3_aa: CASSSSGSGSDTQYF; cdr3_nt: TGTGCCAGCAGTTCGAGCGGGAGCGGTTCAGATACGCAGTATTTT
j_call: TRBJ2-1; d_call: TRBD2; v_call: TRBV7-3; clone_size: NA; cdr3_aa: CASSLEVNGGRAHSFNEQFF; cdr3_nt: TGTGCCAGCAGCTTAGAAGTTAACGGCGGGAGGGCCCATAGTTTCAATGAGCAGTTCTTC
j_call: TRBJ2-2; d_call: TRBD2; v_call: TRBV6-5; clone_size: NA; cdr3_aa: CASSFSGANTGELFF; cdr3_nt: TGTGCCAGCAGTTTCAGCGGGGCGAACACCGGGGAGCTGTTTTTT
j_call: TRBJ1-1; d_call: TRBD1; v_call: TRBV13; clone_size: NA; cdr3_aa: CASSQDRVGTEAFF; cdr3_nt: TGTGCCAGCAGCCAGGACAGGGTAGGCACTGAAGCTTTCTTT
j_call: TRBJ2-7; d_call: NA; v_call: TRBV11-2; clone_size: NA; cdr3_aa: CASSPRQHPTYEQYF; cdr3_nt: TGTGCCAGCAGCCCCCGGCAGCACCCAACCTACGAGCAGTACTTC
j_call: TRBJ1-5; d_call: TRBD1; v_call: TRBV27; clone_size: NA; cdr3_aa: CASSPSRQGTDSNQPQHF; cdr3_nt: TGTGCCAGCAGTCCCTCCAGACAGGGAACTGATAGCAATCAGCCCCAGCATTTT
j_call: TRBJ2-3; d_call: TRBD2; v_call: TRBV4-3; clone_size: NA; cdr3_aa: CASSQDLLAGSTDTQYF; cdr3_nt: TGCGCCAGCAGCCAAGATCTGCTAGCGGGGAGCACAGATACGCAGTATTTT
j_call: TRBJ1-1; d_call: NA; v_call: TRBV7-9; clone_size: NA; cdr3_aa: CASSLAPYDRNTEAFF; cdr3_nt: TGTGCCAGCAGCTTAGCCCCATATGACAGGAACACTGAAGCTTTCTTT
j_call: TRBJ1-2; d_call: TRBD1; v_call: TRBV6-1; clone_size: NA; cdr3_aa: CASRIGQASYGYTF; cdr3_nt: TGTGCCAGCAGAATCGGACAGGCTTCGTATGGCTACACCTTC
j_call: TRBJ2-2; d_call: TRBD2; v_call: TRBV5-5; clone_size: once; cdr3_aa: CASSLETSVPGELFF; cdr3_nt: TGTGCCAGCAGCTTAGAGACTAGCGTTCCCGGGGAGCTGTTTTTT
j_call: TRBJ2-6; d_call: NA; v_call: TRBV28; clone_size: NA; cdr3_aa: CASSSLEASSGANVLTF; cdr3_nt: TGTGCCAGCAGCTCCCTTGAAGCCAGCTCTGGGGCCAACGTCCTGACTTTC
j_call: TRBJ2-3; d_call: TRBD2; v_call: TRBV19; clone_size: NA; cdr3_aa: CASSITPGVSGRTDTQYF; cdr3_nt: TGTGCCAGTAGTATAACCCCGGGGGTTAGCGGGAGGACAGATACGCAGTATTTT
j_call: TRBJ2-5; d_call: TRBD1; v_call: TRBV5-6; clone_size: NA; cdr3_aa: CASSLGGTGVPETQYF; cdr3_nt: TGTGCCAGCAGCTTGGGAGGGACAGGGGTCCCAGAGACCCAGTACTTC
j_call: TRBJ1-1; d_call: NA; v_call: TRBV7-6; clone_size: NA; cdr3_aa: CASSFLGTEAFF; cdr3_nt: TGTGCCAGCAGCTTCCTCGGCACTGAAGCTTTCTTT
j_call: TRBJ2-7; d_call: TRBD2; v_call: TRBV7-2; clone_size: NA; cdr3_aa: CASSPRAGLAIYEQYF; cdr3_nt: TGTGCCAGCAGCCCTAGAGCAGGACTAGCGATATACGAGCAGTACTTC
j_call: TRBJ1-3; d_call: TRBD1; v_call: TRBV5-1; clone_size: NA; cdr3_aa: CASSLPGQGGSGNTIYF; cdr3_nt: TGCGCCAGCAGCTTACCGGGACAGGGGGGCTCTGGAAACACCATATATTTT
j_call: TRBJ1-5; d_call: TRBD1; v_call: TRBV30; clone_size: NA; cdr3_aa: CAYATGGPQHF; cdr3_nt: TGTGCCTACGCGACAGGGGGGCCCCAGCATTTT
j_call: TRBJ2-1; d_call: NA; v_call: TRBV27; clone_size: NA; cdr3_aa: CASSPPPNGEQFF; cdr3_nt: TGTGCCAGCAGTCCCCCCCCCAACGGTGAGCAGTTCTTC
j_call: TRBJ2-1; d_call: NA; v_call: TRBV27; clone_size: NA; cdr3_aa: CASSLSSTNEQFF; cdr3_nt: TGTGCCAGCAGTTTGTCATCCACCAATGAGCAGTTCTTC
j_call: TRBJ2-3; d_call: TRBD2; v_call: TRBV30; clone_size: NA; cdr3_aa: CAHHIPGTSVRRTDTQYF; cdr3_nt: TGTGCGCACCATATCCCCGGGACTAGCGTGCGGCGGACAGATACGCAGTATTTT
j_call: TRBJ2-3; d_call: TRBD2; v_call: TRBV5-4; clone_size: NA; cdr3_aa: CASRPIEAAGRPTDTQYF; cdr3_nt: TGTGCCAGCAGACCGATTGAGGCAGCGGGGAGACCCACAGATACGCAGTATTTT
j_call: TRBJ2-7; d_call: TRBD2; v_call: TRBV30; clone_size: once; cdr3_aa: CAWYRLAGGSYEQYF; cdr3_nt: TGTGCCTGGTACCGACTAGCGGGAGGCTCCTACGAGCAGTACTTC
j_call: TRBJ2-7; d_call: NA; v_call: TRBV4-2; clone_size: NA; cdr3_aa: CASSQVLSGRELYYEQYF; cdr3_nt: TGTGCCAGCAGCCAAGTTTTGTCGGGTCGGGAACTCTACTACGAGCAGTACTTC
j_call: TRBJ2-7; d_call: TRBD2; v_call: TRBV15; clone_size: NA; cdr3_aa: CATSTIAGGLSYEQYF; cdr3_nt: TGTGCCACCAGCACGATAGCGGGAGGGCTTTCCTACGAGCAGTACTTC
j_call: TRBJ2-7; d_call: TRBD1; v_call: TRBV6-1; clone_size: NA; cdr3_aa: CASNKTGGRYEQYF; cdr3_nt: TGTGCCAGCAACAAGACAGGGGGACGCTACGAGCAGTACTTC
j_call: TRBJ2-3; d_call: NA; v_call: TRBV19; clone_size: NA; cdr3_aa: CASSEGGASAPGVPTDTQYF; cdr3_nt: TGTGCCAGTAGTGAGGGGGGAGCTAGCGCCCCGGGGGTCCCCACAGATACGCAGTATTTT